Listed below are T cell receptor beta chains from one sample, sequenced in a study of identical twins. TCRdb re-called the 5' RACE reads through MiXCR, storing one row per CDR3 protein. Found here are approximately 190,000 distinct CDR3 sequences, around 15% of them singletons; the top ten hold over 35%. The same sample was also used in a study of T cells expressing NK-cell markers.

Sequencing input: CD8+ T cells sorted from blood. The receptors were sampled from a young woman in good health. Each CDR3 is given with its conserved first and last residue. The order of the fields is CDR3 protein, CDR3 DNA, clone size, J gene, V gene, D gene. A D gene is named only where the DNA matches it firmly. Expanded clones are given a class, and other clones once, few, many or no size at all.

CASSQERHNEKLFF | TGCGCCAGCAGCCAGGAGAGACATAATGAAAAACTGTTTTTT | many | TRBJ1-4 | TRBV4-3 | -
CASSLEWEINEQFF | TGTGCCAGCAGCTTAGAGTGGGAAATTAATGAGCAGTTCTTC | few | TRBJ2-1 | TRBV7-9 | -
CASSQDSVASGSTDTQYF | TGTGCCAGCAGCCAAGATAGCGTTGCAAGCGGGAGTACAGATACGCAGTATTTT | - | TRBJ2-3 | TRBV3-1 | TRBD2
CASSDGTSTGELFF | TGTGCCAGCAGTGACGGGACTAGCACCGGGGAGCTGTTTTTT | many | TRBJ2-2 | TRBV6-4 | TRBD2
CASSGKDSSYEQYF | TGTGCCAGCAGCGGAAAAGACAGCTCCTACGAGCAGTACTTC | - | TRBJ2-7 | TRBV9 | -
CASSPAGPSYEQYF | TGTGCCAGCAGTCCCGCAGGGCCTAGCTACGAGCAGTACTTC | few | TRBJ2-7 | TRBV12-3/TRBV12-4 | -
CASSLTGDEQYF | TGTGCCAGCAGCTTGACAGGAGACGAGCAGTACTTC | many | TRBJ2-7 | TRBV7-9 | -
CASSFGAYLGEQYF | TGTGCCAGCAGTTTCGGGGCATATCTTGGCGAGCAGTACTTC | few | TRBJ2-7 | TRBV12-3/TRBV12-4 | -
CASSDKGGDEQFF | TGTGCCAGCTCCGATAAGGGGGGAGATGAGCAGTTCTTC | few | TRBJ2-1 | TRBV18 | -
CSVSRQGVYEQYF | TGCAGCGTTTCCAGACAGGGCGTCTACGAGCAGTACTTC | few | TRBJ2-7 | TRBV29-1 | TRBD1
CASNQGFSGAEAFF | TGTGCCAGCAACCAGGGGTTCTCGGGTGCTGAAGCTTTCTTT | few | TRBJ1-1 | TRBV12-3/TRBV12-4 | -
CASGPSLLQETQYF | TGTGCTAGTGGTCCATCACTCTTACAAGAGACCCAGTACTTC | - | TRBJ2-5 | TRBV12-5 | -
CASSLGISGNTDTQYF | TGCGCCAGCAGCTTAGGAATTAGCGGAAACACAGATACGCAGTATTTT | - | TRBJ2-3 | TRBV5-1 | -
CASSQGSREVETQYF | TGTGCCAGCAGCCAAGGTTCTAGGGAGGTGGAGACCCAGTACTTC | - | TRBJ2-5 | TRBV14 | -
CASSPASAPRGYTF | TGTGCCAGCAGCCCAGCCTCCGCACCGCGAGGCTACACCTTC | - | TRBJ1-2 | TRBV12-3/TRBV12-4 | -
CASSLWGGTEAFF | TGTGCCAGCAGTTTGTGGGGGGGCACTGAAGCTTTCTTT | few | TRBJ1-1 | TRBV12-3/TRBV12-4 | -
CASSHWTGPGESEQYF | TGTGCCAGCAGCCACTGGACAGGGCCGGGTGAGAGCGAGCAGTACTTC | few | TRBJ2-7 | TRBV16 | TRBD1
CASSFSSDWISGELFF | TGCGCCAGCAGCTTTAGTTCCGACTGGATCAGCGGGGAGCTGTTTTTT | few | TRBJ2-2 | TRBV5-1 | -
CASSPHSGGEAFF | TGTGCCAGCAGCCCCCATTCGGGAGGCGAAGCTTTCTTT | - | TRBJ1-1 | TRBV9 | -
CSVLGYNEQFF | TGCAGCGTTTTAGGGTACAATGAGCAGTTCTTC | - | TRBJ2-1 | TRBV29-1 | -
CSARGGSSDREQYF | TGCAGTGCTAGAGGGGGGTCCAGCGACCGCGAGCAGTACTTC | many | TRBJ2-7 | TRBV20-1 | -
CASSEEKAGLEQYF | TGTGCCAGCAGCGAAGAAAAAGCAGGGTTAGAGCAGTACTTC | few | TRBJ2-7 | TRBV7-9 | -
CASGTGLRAGVLETQYF | TGTGCCAGCGGCACAGGGCTCCGGGCGGGGGTCCTGGAGACCCAGTACTTC | - | TRBJ2-5 | TRBV5-5 | -
CASSPRTSGPTWDTQYF | TGTGCCAGCAGCCCCAGGACTAGCGGGCCCACATGGGATACGCAGTATTTT | - | TRBJ2-3 | TRBV7-3 | TRBD2
CASIKDTGELFF | TGTGCCAGCATTAAGGACACCGGGGAGCTGTTTTTT | - | TRBJ2-2 | TRBV6-2/TRBV6-3 | -
CASTRLAGAGTDTQYF | TGTGCCAGCACCCGACTAGCGGGAGCGGGAACAGATACGCAGTATTTT | - | TRBJ2-3 | TRBV2 | TRBD2
CASSPGAGVYNEQFF | TGTGCCAGCAGTCCTGGGGCAGGGGTCTACAATGAGCAGTTCTTC | - | TRBJ2-1 | TRBV27 | -
CASRMDGNEAFF | TGTGCCAGCAGGATGGACGGAAATGAAGCTTTCTTT | - | TRBJ1-1 | TRBV27 | -
CASSPLAGAVDEQFF | TGTGCCAGCAGCCCACTAGCGGGTGCGGTAGATGAGCAGTTCTTC | - | TRBJ2-1 | TRBV3-1 | TRBD2
CASSYEDEGETQYF | TGTGCCAGCAGTTACGAGGACGAGGGGGAGACCCAGTACTTC | - | TRBJ2-5 | TRBV6-5 | -